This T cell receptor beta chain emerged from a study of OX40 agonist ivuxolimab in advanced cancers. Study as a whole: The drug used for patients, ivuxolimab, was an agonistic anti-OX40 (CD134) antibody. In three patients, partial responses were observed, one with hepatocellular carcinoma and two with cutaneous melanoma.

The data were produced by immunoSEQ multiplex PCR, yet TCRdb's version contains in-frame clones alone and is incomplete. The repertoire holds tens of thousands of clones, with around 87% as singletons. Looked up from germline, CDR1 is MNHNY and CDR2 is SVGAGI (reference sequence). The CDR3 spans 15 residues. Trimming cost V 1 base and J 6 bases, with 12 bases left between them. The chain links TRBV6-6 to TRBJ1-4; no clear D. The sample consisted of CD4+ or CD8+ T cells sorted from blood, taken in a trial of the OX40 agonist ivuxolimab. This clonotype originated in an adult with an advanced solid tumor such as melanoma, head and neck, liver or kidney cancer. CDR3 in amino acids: CASSYLDRGDEKLFF. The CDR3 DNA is TGTGCCAGCAGTTACTTGGACCGGGGTGATGAAAAACTGTTTTTT.